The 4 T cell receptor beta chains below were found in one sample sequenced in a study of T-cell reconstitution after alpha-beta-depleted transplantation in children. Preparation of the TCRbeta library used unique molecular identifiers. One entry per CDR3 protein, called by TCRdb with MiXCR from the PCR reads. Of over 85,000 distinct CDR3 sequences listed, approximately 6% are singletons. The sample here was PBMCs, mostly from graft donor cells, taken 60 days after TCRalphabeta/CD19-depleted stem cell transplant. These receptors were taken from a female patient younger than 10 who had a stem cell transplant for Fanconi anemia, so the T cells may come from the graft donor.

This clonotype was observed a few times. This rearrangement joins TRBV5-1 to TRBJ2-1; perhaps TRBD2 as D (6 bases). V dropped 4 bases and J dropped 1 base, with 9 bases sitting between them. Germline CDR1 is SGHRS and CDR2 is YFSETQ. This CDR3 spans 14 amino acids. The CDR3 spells CASSETSSYNEQFF. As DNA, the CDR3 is TGCGCCAGCAGCGAGACTAGTTCCTACAATGAGCAGTTCTTC.

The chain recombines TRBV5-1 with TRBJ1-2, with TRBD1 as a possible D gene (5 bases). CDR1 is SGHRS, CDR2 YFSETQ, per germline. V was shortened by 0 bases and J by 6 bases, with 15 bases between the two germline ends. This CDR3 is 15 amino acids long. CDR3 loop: CASSLGAGRQDGYTF. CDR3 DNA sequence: TGCGCCAGCAGCTTGGGAGCAGGGCGGCAGGATGGCTACACCTTC.

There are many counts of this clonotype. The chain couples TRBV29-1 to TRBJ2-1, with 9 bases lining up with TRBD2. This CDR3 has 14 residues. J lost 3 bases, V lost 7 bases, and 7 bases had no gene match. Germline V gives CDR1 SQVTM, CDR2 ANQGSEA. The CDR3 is CSGTGTSIYNEQFF. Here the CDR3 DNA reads TGCAGCGGTACCGGGACTAGCATCTACAATGAGCAGTTCTTC.

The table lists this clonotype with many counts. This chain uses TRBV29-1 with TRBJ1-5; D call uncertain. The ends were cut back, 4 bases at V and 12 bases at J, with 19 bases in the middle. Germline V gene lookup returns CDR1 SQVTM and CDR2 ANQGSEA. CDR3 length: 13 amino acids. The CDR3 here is CSVVTPDTQIQHF. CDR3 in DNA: TGCAGCGTTGTGACCCCTGACACGCAGATCCAGCATTTT.